This T cell receptor (beta chain) derives from a study of identical twins. On this clonotype: Antigen: not known.

Points from the study as a whole: For zero-insertion analyses, partial confounding could come from invariant MAIT and iNKT cells. Abundant beta clonotypes from cord blood had fewer insertions, unlike memory repertoires, which showed none.

TCRdb used MiXCR to reprocess the 5' RACE reads, holding one entry per CDR3 protein. Of approximately 700,000 distinct CDR3 sequences listed, 15% to 20% are singletons. The germline V gene has CDR1 DFQATT and CDR2 SNEGSKA (reference sequence). V dropped 3 bases and J dropped 5 bases, with 8 bases sitting between them. CDR3 size: 13 residues. These data were likewise used in another study, on T cells expressing NK-cell markers. From that report: HCMV seropositivity marked seven of the eight sequenced donors; one was seronegative. Sorting in several experiments was restricted by an anti-gamma-delta TCR antibody to alpha-beta TCR T cells.

Sequences were obtained from PBMCs. This rearrangement joins TRBV20-1 to TRBJ1-6, with D uncertain. The sequence derives from a woman aged 18-30 years in good health. The CDR3 sequence is CSASQGNNSPLHF. The CDR3 DNA follows: TGCAGTGCTAGCCAAGGAAATAATTCACCCCTCCACTTT.